This TCR beta chain was recovered during a study of beta chain features in type 1 diabetes. Study-level results: Fewer insertions but more deletions were seen at VDJ junctions in type 1 diabetes patients.

Germline loops: CDR1 SGDLS, CDR2 YYNGEE. Between the trimmed V and J ends, which lost 3 bases and 1 base, there was a span of 1 base. The CDR3 length is 11 residues. This clone was seen more than once but under ten times. The antigen remains unidentified. CD45RO/CCR7/CD25/CD127/CD95/CD27 separated CD4+ naive, central memory, regulatory and stem cell-like memory cells by sorting. Reverse transcribing all isolated RNA meant expressed TCRB transcripts were sequenced. The assay was immunoSEQ multiplex PCR, and TCRdb's table has in-frame clones only and misses some. The sample lists around 300,000 clones, around 7.3% occurring once.

The sequence was obtained from a woman between 18 and 29 years old in good health. Input material: central memory CD4+ T cells from blood. This chain connects TRBV9 to TRBJ2-5; D is unresolved. CDR3 loop: CASSAQETQYF. The CDR3 nucleotides read TGTGCCAGCAGCGCCCAAGAGACCCAGTACTTC.